The 10 T cell receptor beta chains below all came from one sample that was sequenced in a study of radiotherapy plus CTLA-4 blockade in lung cancer. TCRdb's table, derived via immunoSEQ multiplex PCR, lists solely in-frame clones and lacks some. Of about 80,000 clones listed, around 87% were seen once; the top ten hold around 2%. The sequencing here drew on peripheral blood, taken from a patient treated with radiotherapy plus ipilimumab. These receptors all stem from a human donor with non-small cell lung cancer who had a partial response to radiotherapy plus ipilimumab.

Judged by abundance, this clone is medium-sized. V usage is TRBV2 and J usage is TRBJ1-2; 7 bases match TRBD1. Trimming removed 8 bases from V and 3 bases from J; junction bases left unmatched: 3. The CDR3 totals 12 residues. The germline V gene has CDR1 SNHLY and CDR2 FYNNEI. For the CDR3, the DNA is TGTGCCAGCGACAGGGAGGACTATGGCTACACCTTC. Protein sequence: CASDREDYGYTF. The variable domain in full, with the rest retrieved from reference TRBV2 and TRBJ1-2, is EPEVTQTPSHQVTQMGQEVILRCVPISNHLYFYWYRQILGQKVEFLVSFYNNEISEKSEIFDDQFSVERPDGSNFTLKIRSTKLEDSAMYFCASDREDYGYTFGSGTRLTVV.

Here the CDR3 reads CASSRWTGEAYEQYV. As DNA, the CDR3 is TGTGCCAGCAGCCGGTGGACAGGGGAGGCCTACGAGCAGTACGTC. The chain joins TRBV5-6 to TRBJ2-7, with 9 nucleotides matching TRBD1. The CDR3 has 15 residues. In germline, CDR1 is SGHDT, CDR2 YYEEEE. V dropped 4 bases and J dropped 2; count of bases not matched to a gene: 7.

This chain joins TRBV10-1 and TRBJ2-3, with no clear D. The V gene's germline CDR1 is WNHNN and CDR2 SYGVQD (reference sequence). Trimming removed 10 bases from V and 2 bases from J, with 13 bases in between. The CDR3 is 13 residues long. The CDR3 sequence is CATQRSTTDTQYF. The CDR3 nucleotides are TGCGCCACCCAAAGGAGCACCACAGATACGCAGTATTTT.

The chain combines TRBV18 with TRBJ2-1; TRBD2 might be the D (5 bases). Germline V gene lookup returns CDR1 KGHSH and CDR2 LQKENI. CDR3 length: 11 residues. V lost 3 bases and J lost 10, with 7 bases in between. For the CDR3, the DNA is TGTGCCAGCTCACCGGAGCGGGAGCAGTTCTTC. Residues: CASSPEREQFF.

Details on this clone: Other DNA sequences of this sample code for an identical CDR3. The chain has TRBV18 and TRBJ2-5, with unresolved D. The length of the CDR3 is 13 residues. The ends were cut back, 2 bases at V and 2 bases at J, with 6 bases in the middle. Germline CDR1 and CDR2: KGHSH and LQKENI. DNA for the CDR3: TGTGCCAGCTCACCAACAGTACAAGAGACCCAGTACTTC. Translating it yields CASSPTVQETQYF. The variable domain in full, with the rest retrieved from reference TRBV18 and TRBJ2-5, is NAGVMQNPRHLVRRRGQEARLRCSPMKGHSHVYWYRQLPEEGLKFMVYLQKENIIDESGMPKERFSAEFPKEGPSILRIQQVVRGDSAAYFCASSPTVQETQYFGPGTRLLVL.

The rearrangement uses TRBV4-1 and TRBJ1-6; 8 positions agree with TRBD1. V dropped 7 bases and J dropped 9; count of bases not matched to a gene: 5. This CDR3 has 13 residues. The V gene's germline CDR1 is MGHRA and CDR2 YSYEKL. CDR3 loop: CASTGQGGSPLHF. DNA for the CDR3: TGCGCCAGCACCGGACAGGGTGGTTCACCCCTCCACTTT.

This chain connects TRBV5-1 to TRBJ1-4; possible D gene TRBD1, 6 bases. Deletions cut 4 bases from V and 7 bases from J, with 14 bases between. The CDR3 is 14 amino acids. Germline values: CDR1 SGHRS, CDR2 YFSETQ. The CDR3 nucleotides are TGCGCCAGCAGCCCTGACAGGAGCGGTGAAAAACTGTTTTTT. Translating gives CASSPDRSGEKLFF.

The V and J genes are TRBV6-5 and TRBJ2-3, with 10 bases identical to TRBD1. V gave up 9 bases and J gave up 3 bases; unmatched junction bases: 6. This CDR3 is 14 amino acids long. Germline values: CDR1 MNHEY, CDR2 SVGAGI. CDR3 loop: CASFDRGLTDTQYF. The CDR3, as DNA: TGTGCCAGTTTCGACAGGGGGCTGACAGATACGCAGTATTTT.

The DNA for the CDR3 is TGTGCCAGCAGTTTCAGTAGCTCCTACGAGCAGTACGTC. Protein sequence: CASSFSSSYEQYV. V is TRBV28 and J is TRBJ2-7; no reliable D call. CDR1 is MDHEN and CDR2 is SYDVKM in the germline V gene. Trimming stripped 3 bases from V and 0 bases from J, with 6 bases between. CDR3 length equals 13 residues.

The chain couples TRBV27 to TRBJ1-1; 7 positions agree with TRBD1. The V gene end was trimmed by 5 bases and the J gene end by 1 base; junction bases not matched to a gene: 4. CDR3 length: 14 amino acids. Germline CDR1 reads MNHEY; CDR2 reads SMNVEV (reference sequence). CDR3 sequence (DNA): TGTGCCAGCAGTCATGGGACAGAGAACACTGAAGCTTTCTTT. Encoded protein: CASSHGTENTEAFF.